This T cell receptor beta chain was recorded in a study of T cell responses to AZD1222 COVID-19 vaccine. The data were produced by immunoSEQ multiplex PCR, yet TCRdb's version contains in-frame clones alone and is incomplete. The repertoire holds approximately 190,000 clones, with roughly 93% as singletons. The trim removed 3 bases at V and 5 bases at J, leaving 15 bases unmatched. Germline CDR1 SEHNR, CDR2 FQNEAQ (reference sequence). The CDR3 totals 17 residues. Study-level points and caveats: Sampled repertoires all dated from after the peak T cell response.

On this clone: Its target is unknown.

The receptor was isolated from an adult in good health. The sequencing used peripheral blood, collected on day 0 of AZD1222 vaccination. The chain uses TRBV7-9 and TRBJ2-7, with TRBD1 matching 8 bases. CDR3 nucleotide sequence: TGTGCCAGCAGCTTTGGGGACGAGACAGGGGATAGGGACGAGCAGTACTTC. Amino acid sequence: CASSFGDETGDRDEQYF.